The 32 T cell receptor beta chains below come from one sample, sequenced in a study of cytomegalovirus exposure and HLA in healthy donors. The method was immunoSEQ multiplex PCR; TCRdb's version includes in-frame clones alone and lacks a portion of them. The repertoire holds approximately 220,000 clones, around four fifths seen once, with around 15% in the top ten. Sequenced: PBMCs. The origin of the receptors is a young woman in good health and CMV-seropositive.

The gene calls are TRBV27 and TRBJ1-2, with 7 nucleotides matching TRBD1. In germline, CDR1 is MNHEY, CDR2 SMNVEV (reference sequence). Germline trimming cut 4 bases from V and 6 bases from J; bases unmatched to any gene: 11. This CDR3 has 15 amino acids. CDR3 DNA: TGTGCCAGCAGTTCCGTAAACCAGGGGGGGGATGGCTACACCTTC. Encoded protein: CASSSVNQGGDGYTF.

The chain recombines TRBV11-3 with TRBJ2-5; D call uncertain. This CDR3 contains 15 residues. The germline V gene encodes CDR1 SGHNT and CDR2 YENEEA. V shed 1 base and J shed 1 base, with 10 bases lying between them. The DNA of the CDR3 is TGTGCCAGCAGCTTAGCGGAAGCTGTCCAAGAGACCCAGTACTTC. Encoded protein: CASSLAEAVQETQYF.

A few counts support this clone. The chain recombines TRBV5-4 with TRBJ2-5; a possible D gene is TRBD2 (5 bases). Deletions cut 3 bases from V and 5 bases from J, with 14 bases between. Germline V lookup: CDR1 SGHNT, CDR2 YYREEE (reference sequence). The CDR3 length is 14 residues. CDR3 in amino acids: CASSSKSGEETQYF. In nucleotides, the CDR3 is TGTGCCAGCAGCTCGAAGAGCGGAGAGGAGACCCAGTACTTC.

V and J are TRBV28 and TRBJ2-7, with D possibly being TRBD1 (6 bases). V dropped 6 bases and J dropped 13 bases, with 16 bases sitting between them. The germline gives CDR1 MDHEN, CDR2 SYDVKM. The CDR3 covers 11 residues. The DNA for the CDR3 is TGTGCCAGCAGCTTAGAAAAGGACAGCTACTTC. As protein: CASSLEKDSYF.

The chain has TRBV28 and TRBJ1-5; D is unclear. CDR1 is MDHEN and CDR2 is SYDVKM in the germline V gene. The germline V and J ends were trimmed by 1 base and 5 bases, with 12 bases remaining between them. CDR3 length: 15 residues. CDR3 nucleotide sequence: TGTGCCAGCAGTTTATATTCAGGTCAACATCAGCCCCAGCATTTT. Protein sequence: CASSLYSGQHQPQHF.

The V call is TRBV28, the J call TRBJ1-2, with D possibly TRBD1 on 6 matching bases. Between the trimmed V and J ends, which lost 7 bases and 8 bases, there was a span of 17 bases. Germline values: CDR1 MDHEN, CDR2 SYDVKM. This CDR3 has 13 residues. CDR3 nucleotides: TGTGCCAGCATCCCTCCAGGGGAGTCGGGCTACACCTTC. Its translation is CASIPPGESGYTF.

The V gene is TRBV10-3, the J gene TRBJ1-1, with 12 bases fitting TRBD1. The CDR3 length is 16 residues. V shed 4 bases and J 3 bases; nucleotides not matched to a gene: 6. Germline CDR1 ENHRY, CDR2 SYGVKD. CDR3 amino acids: CAISAGTGGGDTEAFF. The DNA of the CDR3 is TGTGCCATCAGTGCCGGGACAGGGGGCGGGGACACTGAAGCTTTCTTT.

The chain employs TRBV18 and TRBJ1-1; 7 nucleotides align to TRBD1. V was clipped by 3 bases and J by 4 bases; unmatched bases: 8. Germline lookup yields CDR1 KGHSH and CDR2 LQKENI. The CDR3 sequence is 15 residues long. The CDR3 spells CASSPRGRSPTEAFF. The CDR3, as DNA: TGTGCCAGCTCACCGAGGGGGCGAAGTCCCACTGAAGCTTTCTTT.

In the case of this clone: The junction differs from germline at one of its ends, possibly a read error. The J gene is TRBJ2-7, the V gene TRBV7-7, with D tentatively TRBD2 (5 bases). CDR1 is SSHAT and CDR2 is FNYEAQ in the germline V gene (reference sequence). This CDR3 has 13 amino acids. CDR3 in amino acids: CASSSEVGYEQYF. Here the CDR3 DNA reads TGTGCTAGCAGCTCGGAGGTTGGGTACGAGCAGTACTTC.

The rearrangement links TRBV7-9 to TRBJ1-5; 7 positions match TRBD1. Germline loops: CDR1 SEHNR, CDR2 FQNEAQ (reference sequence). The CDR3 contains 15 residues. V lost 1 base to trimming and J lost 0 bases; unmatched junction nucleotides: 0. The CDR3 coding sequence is TGTGCCAGCAGCTTAGACAGGGGTAGCAATCAGCCCCAGCATTTT. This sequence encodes CASSLDRGSNQPQHF.

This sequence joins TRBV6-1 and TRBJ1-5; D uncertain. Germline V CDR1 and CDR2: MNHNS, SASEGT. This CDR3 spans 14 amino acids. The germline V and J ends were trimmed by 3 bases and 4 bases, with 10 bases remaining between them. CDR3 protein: CASSDYGPNQPQHF. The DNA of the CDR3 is TGTGCCAGCAGTGACTATGGCCCAAATCAGCCCCAGCATTTT.

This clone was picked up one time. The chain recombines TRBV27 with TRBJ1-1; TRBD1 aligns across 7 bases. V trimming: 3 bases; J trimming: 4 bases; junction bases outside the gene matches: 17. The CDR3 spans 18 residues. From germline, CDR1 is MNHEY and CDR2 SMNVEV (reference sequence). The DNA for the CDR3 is TGTGCCAGCAGTTTCCAGCTCCGGGACAGTCCGCTCGGCACTGAAGCTTTCTTT. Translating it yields CASSFQLRDSPLGTEAFF.

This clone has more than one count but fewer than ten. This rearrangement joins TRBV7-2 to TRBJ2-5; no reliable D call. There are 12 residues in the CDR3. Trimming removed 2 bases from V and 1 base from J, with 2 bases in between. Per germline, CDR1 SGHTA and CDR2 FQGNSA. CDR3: CASSLRQETQYF. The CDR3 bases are TGTGCCAGCAGCTTACGCCAAGAGACCCAGTACTTC.

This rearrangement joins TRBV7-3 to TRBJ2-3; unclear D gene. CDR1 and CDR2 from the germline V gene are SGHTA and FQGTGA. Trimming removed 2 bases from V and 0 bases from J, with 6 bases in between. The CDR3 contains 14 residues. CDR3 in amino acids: CASSLVGSTDTQYF. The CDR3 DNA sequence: TGTGCCAGCAGCTTAGTGGGCAGCACAGATACGCAGTATTTT.

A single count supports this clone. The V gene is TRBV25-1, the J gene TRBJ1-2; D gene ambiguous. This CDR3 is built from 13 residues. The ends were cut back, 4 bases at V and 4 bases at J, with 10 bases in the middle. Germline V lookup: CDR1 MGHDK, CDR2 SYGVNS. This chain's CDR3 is CASSAEVSYGYTF. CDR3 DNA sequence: TGTGCCAGCAGTGCTGAGGTCTCCTATGGCTACACCTTC.

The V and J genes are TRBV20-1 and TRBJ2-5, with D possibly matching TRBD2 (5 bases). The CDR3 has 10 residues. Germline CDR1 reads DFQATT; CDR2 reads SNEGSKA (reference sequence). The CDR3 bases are TGCTCAGGACTCGCACAGACCCAGTACTTC. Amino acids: CSGLAQTQYF.

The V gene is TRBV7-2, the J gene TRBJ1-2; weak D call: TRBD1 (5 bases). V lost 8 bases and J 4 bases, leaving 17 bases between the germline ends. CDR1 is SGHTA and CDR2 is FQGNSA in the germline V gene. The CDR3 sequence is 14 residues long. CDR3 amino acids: CASYPQGRIYGYTF. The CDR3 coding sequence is TGTGCCAGCTACCCCCAGGGACGGATCTATGGCTACACCTTC.

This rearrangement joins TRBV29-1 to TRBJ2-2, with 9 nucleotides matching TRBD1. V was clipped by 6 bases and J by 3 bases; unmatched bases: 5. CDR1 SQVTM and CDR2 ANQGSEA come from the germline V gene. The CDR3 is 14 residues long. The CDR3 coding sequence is TGCAGCGTGAGGACAGGGGCGGACACCGGGGAGCTGTTTTTT. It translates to CSVRTGADTGELFF.

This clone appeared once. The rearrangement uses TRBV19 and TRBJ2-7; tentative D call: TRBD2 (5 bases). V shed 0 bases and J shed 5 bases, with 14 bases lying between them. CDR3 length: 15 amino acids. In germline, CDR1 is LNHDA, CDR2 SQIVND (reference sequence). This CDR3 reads CASSIDVRAHNEQYF. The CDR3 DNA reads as TGTGCCAGTAGTATAGACGTGAGGGCCCACAACGAGCAGTACTTC. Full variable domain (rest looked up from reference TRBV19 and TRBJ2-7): DGGITQSPKYLFRKEGQNVTLSCEQNLNHDAMYWYRQDPGQGLRLIYYSQIVNDFQKGDIAEGYSVSREKKESFPLTVTSAQKNPTAFYLCASSIDVRAHNEQYFGPGTRLTVT.

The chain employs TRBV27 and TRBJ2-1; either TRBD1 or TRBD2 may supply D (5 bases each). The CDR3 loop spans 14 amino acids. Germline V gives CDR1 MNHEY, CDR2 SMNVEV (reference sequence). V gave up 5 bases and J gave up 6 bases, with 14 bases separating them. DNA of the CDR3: TGTGCCAGCAGTGGGATTGGGGGAGTCAATGAGCAGTTCTTC. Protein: CASSGIGGVNEQFF.

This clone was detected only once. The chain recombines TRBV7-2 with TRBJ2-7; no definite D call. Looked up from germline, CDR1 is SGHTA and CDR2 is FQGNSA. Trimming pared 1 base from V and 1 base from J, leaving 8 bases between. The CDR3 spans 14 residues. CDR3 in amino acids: CASSLVLGSYEQYF. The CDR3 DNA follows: TGTGCCAGCAGCTTAGTCTTGGGGTCCTACGAGCAGTACTTC.

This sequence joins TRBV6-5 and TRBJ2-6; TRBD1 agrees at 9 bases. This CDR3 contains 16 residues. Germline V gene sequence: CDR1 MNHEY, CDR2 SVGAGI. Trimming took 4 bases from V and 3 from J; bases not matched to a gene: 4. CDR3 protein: CASSSQGADGANVLTF. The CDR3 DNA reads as TGTGCCAGCAGTTCACAGGGGGCTGATGGGGCCAACGTCCTGACTTTC.

CDR3 in amino acids: CASSLRRGADGYTF. CDR3 coding DNA: TGTGCCAGCAGCTTAAGGCGGGGGGCGGATGGCTACACCTTC. V and J are TRBV5-6 and TRBJ1-2; TRBD1 might be the D (6 bases). V lost 2 bases and J lost 6, with 14 bases in between. The CDR3 is 14 amino acids. Germline V CDR1 and CDR2: SGHDT, YYEEEE.

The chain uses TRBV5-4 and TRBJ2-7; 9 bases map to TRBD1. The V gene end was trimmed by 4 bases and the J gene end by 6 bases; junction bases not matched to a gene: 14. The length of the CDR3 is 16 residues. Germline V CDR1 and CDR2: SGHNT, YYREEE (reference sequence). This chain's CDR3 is CASSPFTDDRGSEQYF. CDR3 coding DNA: TGTGCCAGCAGCCCCTTTACGGACGACAGGGGGAGCGAGCAGTACTTC.

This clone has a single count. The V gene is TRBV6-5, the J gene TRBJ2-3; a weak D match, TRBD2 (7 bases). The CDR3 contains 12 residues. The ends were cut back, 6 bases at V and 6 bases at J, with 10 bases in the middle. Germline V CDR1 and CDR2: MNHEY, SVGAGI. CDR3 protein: CASRGGADTQYF. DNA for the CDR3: TGTGCCAGCAGGGGGGGGGCGGATACGCAGTATTTT.

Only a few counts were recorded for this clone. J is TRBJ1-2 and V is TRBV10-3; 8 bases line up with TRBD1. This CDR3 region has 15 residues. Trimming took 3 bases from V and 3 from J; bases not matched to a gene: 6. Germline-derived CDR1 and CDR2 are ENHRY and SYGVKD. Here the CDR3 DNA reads TGTGCCATCAGTGATACCGGGACAGGACACTATGGCTACACCTTC. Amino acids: CAISDTGTGHYGYTF.

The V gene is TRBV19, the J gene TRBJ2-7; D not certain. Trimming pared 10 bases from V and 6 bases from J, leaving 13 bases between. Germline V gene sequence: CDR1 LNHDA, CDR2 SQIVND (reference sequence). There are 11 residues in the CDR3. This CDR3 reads CATLDKAEQYF. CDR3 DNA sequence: TGTGCCACCCTAGACAAGGCCGAGCAGTACTTC.

CDR3 coding DNA: TGCAGCGTTGAGTTAAGCGGGAGTTCTTACAATGAGCAGTTCTTC. As protein: CSVELSGSSYNEQFF. The genes are TRBV29-1 and TRBJ2-1; 8 nucleotides line up with TRBD2. Trimming cost V 3 bases and J 4 bases; bases outside gene matches: 8. The CDR3 contains 15 residues. Germline CDR1 reads SQVTM; CDR2 reads ANQGSEA.

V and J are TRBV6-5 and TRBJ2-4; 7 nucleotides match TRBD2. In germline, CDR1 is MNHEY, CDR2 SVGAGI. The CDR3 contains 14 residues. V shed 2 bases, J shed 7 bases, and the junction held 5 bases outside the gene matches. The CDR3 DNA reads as TGTGCCAGCAGTTACCGCGGGACTATCAACATTCAGTACTTC. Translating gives CASSYRGTINIQYF.

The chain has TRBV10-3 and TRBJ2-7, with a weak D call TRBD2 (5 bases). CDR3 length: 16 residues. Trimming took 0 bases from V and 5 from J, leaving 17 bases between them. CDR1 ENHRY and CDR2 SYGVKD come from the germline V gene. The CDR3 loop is CAISESGKWQNNEQYF. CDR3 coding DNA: TGTGCCATCAGTGAGTCCGGGAAGTGGCAAAATAACGAGCAGTACTTC.

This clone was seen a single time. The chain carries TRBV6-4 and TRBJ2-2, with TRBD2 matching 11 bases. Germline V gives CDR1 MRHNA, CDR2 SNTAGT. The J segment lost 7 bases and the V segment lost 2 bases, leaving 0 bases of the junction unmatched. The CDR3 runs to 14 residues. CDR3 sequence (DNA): TGTGCCAGCAGTGACACTAGCGGGAGCGGGGAGCTGTTTTTT. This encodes CASSDTSGSGELFF.

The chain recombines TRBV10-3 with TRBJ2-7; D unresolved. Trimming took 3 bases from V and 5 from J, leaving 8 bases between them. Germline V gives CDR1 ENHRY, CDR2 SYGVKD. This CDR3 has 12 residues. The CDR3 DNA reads TGTGCCATCAGTGATCAAGTCCACGAGCAGTACTTC. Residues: CAISDQVHEQYF.